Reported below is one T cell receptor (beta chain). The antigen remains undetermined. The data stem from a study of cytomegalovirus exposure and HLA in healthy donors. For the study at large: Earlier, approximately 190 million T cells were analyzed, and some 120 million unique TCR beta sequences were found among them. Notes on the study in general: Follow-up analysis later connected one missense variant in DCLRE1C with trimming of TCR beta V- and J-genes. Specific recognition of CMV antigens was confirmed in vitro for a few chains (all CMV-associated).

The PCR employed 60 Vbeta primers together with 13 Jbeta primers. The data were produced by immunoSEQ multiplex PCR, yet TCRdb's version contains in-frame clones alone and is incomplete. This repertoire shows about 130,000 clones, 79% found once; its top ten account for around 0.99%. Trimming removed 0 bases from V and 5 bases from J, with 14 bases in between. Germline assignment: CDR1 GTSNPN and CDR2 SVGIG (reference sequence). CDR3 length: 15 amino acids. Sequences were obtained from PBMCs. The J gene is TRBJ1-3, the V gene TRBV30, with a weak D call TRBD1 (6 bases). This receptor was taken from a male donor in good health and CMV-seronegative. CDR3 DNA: TGTGCCTGGAGTGTACCGGGACACCAACGAAACACCATATATTTT. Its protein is CAWSVPGHQRNTIYF.